The 13 T cell receptor beta chains reported below all come from one sample, sequenced in a study of cytomegalovirus exposure and HLA in healthy donors. A multiplex PCR was run with 60 Vbeta primers and 13 Jbeta primers. The repertoire was sequenced with immunoSEQ multiplex PCR; TCRdb's copy has only in-frame clones and lacks some. The repertoire has around 120,000 clones, more than 60% of them found once; the top ten carry about 9.1%. The sample taken for sequencing was PBMCs. These receptors came from a man aged 40-49 years in good health and CMV-seropositive.

V gene TRBV9 combines with J gene TRBJ2-7; D is uncertain. Looked up from germline, CDR1 is SGDLS and CDR2 is YYNGEE. V was trimmed by 0 bases and J by 4 bases, leaving 14 bases between them. The CDR3 extends over 15 amino acids. This chain's CDR3 is CASSVDATTRYEQYF. For the CDR3, the DNA is TGTGCCAGCAGCGTAGATGCAACTACCAGATACGAGCAGTACTTC.

V usage is TRBV5-1 and J usage is TRBJ2-5; 7 positions agree with TRBD1. Germline V gene data show CDR1 as SGHRS and CDR2 as YFSETQ. Unmatched junction bases numbered 10, after V lost 0 bases and J lost 5 bases. The CDR3 loop spans 16 amino acids. The CDR3 here is CASSLGVVRGQETQYF. The DNA of the CDR3 is TGCGCCAGCAGCTTGGGGGTTGTGAGGGGGCAGGAGACCCAGTACTTC.

This chain links TRBV7-2 with TRBJ2-7, with TRBD2 matching 8 bases. The V and J ends lost 5 bases and 7 bases, in that order; junction bases with no gene match: 13. This CDR3 has 15 residues. Germline CDR1 reads SGHTA; CDR2 reads FQGNSA. CDR3 bases: TGTGCCAGCAGCCAGGACGGGGGGGTACTGCGGGAGCAGTACTTC. Its translation: CASSQDGGVLREQYF. The full variable domain, rest sourced from reference TRBV7-2 and TRBJ2-7, is GAGVSQSPSNKVTEKGKDVELRCDPISGHTALYWYRQSLGQGLEFLIYFQGNSAPDKSGLPSDRFSAERTGGSVSTLTIQRTQQEDSAVYLCASSQDGGVLREQYFGPGTRLTVT.

V is TRBV19 and J is TRBJ2-1; D might be TRBD1 (5 bases). The length of the CDR3 is 11 residues. From germline, CDR1 is LNHDA and CDR2 SQIVND (reference sequence). The ends were cut back, 6 bases at V and 9 bases at J, with 9 bases in the middle. The DNA of the CDR3 is TGTGCCAGTAGACAAAGGGGTGAGCAGTTCTTC. It translates to CASRQRGEQFF.

The rearrangement uses TRBV5-5 and TRBJ2-3; TRBD1 matches at 7 bases. The CDR3 length is 14 residues. With 4 bases clipped from V and 4 bases from J, the junction kept 6 bases outside the gene matches. In germline, CDR1 is SGHKS, CDR2 YYEKEE (reference sequence). CDR3 residues: CASSPTGVSDTQYF. CDR3 DNA: TGTGCCAGCAGCCCTACAGGGGTGTCAGATACGCAGTATTTT.

The chain recombines TRBV7-2 with TRBJ2-3; D is possibly TRBD2 (6 bases). V lost 1 base and J lost 5, with 10 bases in between. Germline V gene lookup returns CDR1 SGHTA and CDR2 FQGNSA. CDR3 length equals 14 residues. The CDR3, as DNA: TGTGCCAGCAGCTTAGTGGGCGGGGTAGATACGCAGTATTTT. Translated: CASSLVGGVDTQYF.

This clone was observed a few times. The chain is built from TRBV5-8 and TRBJ2-7; D may be TRBD1 (5 bases). Germline V CDR1 and CDR2: SGHTS, YDEGEE. The CDR3 has 12 amino acids. Trimming removed 2 bases from V and 4 bases from J, with 7 bases in between. The CDR3 sequence is CASSFQGYEQYF. CDR3 nucleotide sequence: TGTGCCAGCAGCTTTCAGGGTTACGAGCAGTACTTC. The full variable domain, its missing parts supplied by reference TRBV5-8 and TRBJ2-7, is EAGVTQSPTHLIKTRGQQATLRCSPISGHTSVYWYQQALGLGLQFLLWYDEGEERNRGNFPPRFSGRQFPNYSSELNVNALELEDSALYLCASSFQGYEQYFGPGTRLTVT.

This chain joins TRBV10-3 and TRBJ2-1, with D possibly being TRBD2 (6 bases). Germline-derived CDR1 and CDR2 are ENHRY and SYGVKD. The CDR3 spans 14 residues. V lost 7 bases to trimming and J lost 4 bases, with 14 bases between them. CDR3 DNA: TGTGCCATCAAACCGGGACTCCAGTACAATGAGCAGTTCTTC. The encoded protein is CAIKPGLQYNEQFF.

The J gene is TRBJ2-3, the V gene TRBV6-5; a weak D match, TRBD2 (6 bases). Trimming pared 5 bases from V and 4 bases from J, leaving 10 bases between. Germline V gene lookup returns CDR1 MNHEY and CDR2 SVGAGI. The CDR3 length is 13 residues. The chain's CDR3 is CASSRREADTQYF. For the CDR3, the DNA is TGTGCCAGCAGTCGGCGGGAAGCAGATACGCAGTATTTT.

The chain couples TRBV19 to TRBJ1-5; D is unclear. Trimming pared 5 bases from V and 0 bases from J, leaving 14 bases between. The CDR3 runs 16 residues. In germline, CDR1 is LNHDA, CDR2 SQIVND (reference sequence). CDR3 region: CASSRTDLYSNQPQHF. The DNA for the CDR3 is TGTGCCAGTAGTCGCACAGATCTTTATAGCAATCAGCCCCAGCATTTT.

The rearrangement links TRBV2 to TRBJ1-1; D is unclear. Trimming took off 3 bases at V and 4 bases at J, with 12 bases between the two ends. There are 14 residues in the CDR3. Germline values: CDR1 SNHLY, CDR2 FYNNEI. The CDR3 loop reads CASSDRRPGTEAFF. In DNA, the CDR3 is TGTGCCAGCAGTGATAGGAGGCCGGGCACTGAAGCTTTCTTT.

J is TRBJ2-3 and V is TRBV28; TRBD2 aligns across 10 bases. V trimming: 6 bases; J trimming: 3 bases; junction bases outside the gene matches: 6. The CDR3 is made up of 15 amino acids. Per germline, CDR1 MDHEN and CDR2 SYDVKM. The CDR3 loop is CASRPGTSATDTQYF. The CDR3 nucleotides are TGTGCCAGCAGACCCGGGACTAGCGCTACAGATACGCAGTATTTT.

The V call is TRBV5-1, the J call TRBJ1-2; 7 nucleotides line up with TRBD1. Germline CDR1 reads SGHRS; CDR2 reads YFSETQ. CDR3 length: 15 amino acids. The V gene end was trimmed by 4 bases and the J gene end by 4 bases; junction bases not matched to a gene: 10. The CDR3 nucleotides read TGCGCCAGCAGCGCGCGAAACAGGGGTGGCTATGGCTACACCTTC. It translates to CASSARNRGGYGYTF.